The sequence of this TCR beta chain was determined in a study of T cell responses to AZD1222 COVID-19 vaccine. Between the trimmed V and J ends, which lost 2 bases and 0 bases, there was a span of 16 bases. The V gene's germline CDR1 is MDHEN and CDR2 SYDVKM. The CDR3 runs to 17 residues. Study-level points and caveats: Two doses of AZD1222 preceded a rise in Spike-specific TCR breadth and depth. At baseline, seropositivity was found in only six AZD1222 recipients. Spike as a whole was targeted by vaccine-associated CD4 TCRs, dominant at 160-218 and 743-854.

Assay used: immunoSEQ multiplex PCR; TCRdb lists only in-frame clones, some missing. The table includes fewer than 150,000 clones, roughly 90% detected once. As for this clone: What it binds is not known.

The sample here was peripheral blood, taken 28 days after the second AZD1222 dose. The sequence came from an adult who received the AZD1222 COVID-19 vaccine. This chain uses TRBV28 with TRBJ1-2; D may be TRBD1 (6 bases). The CDR3, as DNA: TGTGCCAGCAGTTTAGGTCGGGGGGCGCCGGCTAACTATGGCTACACCTTC. Translated: CASSLGRGAPANYGYTF.